This passage covers 30 T cell receptor beta chains from one sample sequenced in a study of STAT5B mutations in CD4+ large granular lymphocyte leukemia. Data came from immunoSEQ multiplex PCR; TCRdb stores just in-frame clones and leaves some out. In the table there are approximately 39,000 clones, approximately 85% of which are singletons. The sequenced sample was CD4+ T cells from blood buffy coats. The receptors were gathered from a human donor in good health.

V gene TRBV12-5 combines with J gene TRBJ2-1; TRBD1 is a possible D gene (6 bases). The CDR3 is made up of 16 amino acids. V dropped 6 bases and J dropped 9 bases, with 24 bases sitting between them. Per the germline V gene, CDR1 is LGHNT and CDR2 is FRNRAP. CDR3 loop: CASGPSLGQGKIEQFF. In DNA, the CDR3 is TGTGCTAGTGGGCCCTCTCTTGGGCAGGGGAAGATTGAGCAGTTCTTC. Full variable domain (rest looked up from reference TRBV12-5 and TRBJ2-1): DARVTQTPRHKVTEMGQEVTMRCQPILGHNTVFWYRQTMMQGLELLAYFRNRAPLDDSGMPKDRFSAEMPDATLATLKIQPSEPRDSAVYFCASGPSLGQGKIEQFFGPGTRLTVL.

J is TRBJ2-3 and V is TRBV5-1; D ambiguous. From germline, CDR1 is SGHRS and CDR2 YFSETQ. Trimming cost V 5 bases and J 5 bases, with 15 bases left between them. The CDR3 is made up of 14 amino acids. The CDR3 is CASRPEPAGDTQYF. Here the CDR3 DNA reads TGCGCCAGCAGGCCGGAACCCGCCGGAGATACGCAGTATTTT.

This clone appeared a single time. The chain is built from TRBV6-6 and TRBJ2-2; TRBD2 agrees at 9 bases. This CDR3 has 14 amino acids. The trim removed 8 bases at V and 5 bases at J, leaving 6 bases unmatched. Looked up from germline, CDR1 is MNHNY and CDR2 is SVGAGI (reference sequence). The DNA of the CDR3 is TGTGCCAGCGGCTTAGCGGGAGCGACCGGGGAGCTGTTTTTT. This translates into CASGLAGATGELFF.

This chain links TRBV7-8 with TRBJ1-2; 9 positions match TRBD1. The CDR3 sequence is 13 residues long. The junction had 4 bases not matched to a gene; V was cut back by 5 bases and J by 6 bases. CDR1 and CDR2 (germline): SGHVS, FQNEAQ. CDR3 DNA sequence: TGTGCCAGCAGCATCGGGACAGGGCATGGCTACACCTTC. Residues: CASSIGTGHGYTF.

This sequence joins TRBV11-3 and TRBJ2-1; 12 bases map to TRBD2. The CDR3 extends over 16 amino acids. V dropped 6 bases and J dropped 8; count of bases not matched to a gene: 11. CDR1 and CDR2 (germline): SGHNT, YENEEA. CDR3 sequence reads: CASSSTSGGGFDEQFF. CDR3 sequence (DNA): TGTGCCAGCAGTTCGACTAGCGGGGGAGGTTTCGATGAGCAGTTCTTC.

V and J are TRBV29-1 and TRBJ1-1; D remains unclear. This CDR3 contains 11 residues. From germline, CDR1 is SQVTM and CDR2 ANQGSEA. The V gene lost 8 bases and the J gene lost 3 bases, with 10 bases spanning the gap. CDR3 loop: CSTSGHTEAFF. The DNA for the CDR3 is TGCAGCACCAGTGGGCACACTGAAGCTTTCTTT.

The chain has TRBV11-3 and TRBJ2-7; unclear D gene. The germline V gene encodes CDR1 SGHNT and CDR2 YENEEA. The CDR3 spans 12 residues. Trimming removed 2 bases at V and 3 bases at J, with 5 bases between. CDR3 sequence (DNA): TGTGCCAGCAGCTTAACGGTCTACGAGCAGTACTTC. Translation: CASSLTVYEQYF. Complete variable domain (other parts from reference TRBV11-3 and TRBJ2-7): EAGVVQSPRYKIIEKKQPVAFWCNPISGHNTLYWYLQNLGQGPELLIRYENEEAVDDSQLPKDRFSAERLKGVDSTLKIQPAELGDSAVYLCASSLTVYEQYFGPGTRLTVT.

The count of this clone is one. The chain carries TRBV7-9 and TRBJ2-7; 9 nucleotides match TRBD2. Trimming removed 6 bases from V and 2 bases from J; junction bases left unmatched: 8. The length of the CDR3 is 15 residues. Germline V lookup: CDR1 SEHNR, CDR2 FQNEAQ (reference sequence). CDR3 DNA: TGTGCCAGCAGTCACGGACTAGCGAAGACCTACGAGCAGTACTTC. Its protein product is CASSHGLAKTYEQYF. Complete variable domain (other parts from reference TRBV7-9 and TRBJ2-7): DTGVSQNPRHKITKRGQNVTFRCDPISEHNRLYWYRQTLGQGPEFLTYFQNEAQLEKSRLLSDRFSAERPKGSFSTLEIQRTEQGDSAMYLCASSHGLAKTYEQYFGPGTRLTVT.

V and J are TRBV7-2 and TRBJ2-1; the D gene is possibly TRBD2 (5 bases). The CDR3 extends over 11 amino acids. The germline V and J ends were trimmed by 2 bases and 9 bases, with 5 bases remaining between them. Germline CDR1 SGHTA, CDR2 FQGNSA. The CDR3 nucleotides read TGTGCCAGCAGCTTAACTAGTGAGCAGTTCTTC. Its translation: CASSLTSEQFF.

V usage is TRBV28 and J usage is TRBJ2-5; a possible D gene is TRBD2 (6 bases). CDR1 is MDHEN and CDR2 is SYDVKM in the germline V gene. The CDR3 loop spans 13 amino acids. Trimming took 6 bases from V and 6 from J, leaving 14 bases between them. CDR3 residues: CASRPGVMKTQYF. The CDR3 DNA sequence: TGTGCCAGCAGGCCGGGGGTCATGAAGACCCAGTACTTC.

The chain joins TRBV11-1 to TRBJ1-1; tentatively, D is TRBD1 (5 bases). Trimming stripped 2 bases from V and 10 bases from J, with 8 bases between. The CDR3 covers 11 residues. Germline CDR1 and CDR2: SGHAT and FQDESV (reference sequence). DNA for the CDR3: TGTGCCAGCAGCTTAATGGGGGTAGCTTTCTTT. Translation: CASSLMGVAFF.

The genes are TRBV6-5 and TRBJ1-2; D remains unclear. The CDR3 runs 15 residues. Germline V lookup: CDR1 MNHEY, CDR2 SVGAGI. The germline V and J ends were trimmed by 2 bases and 0 bases, with 10 bases remaining between them. The CDR3 bases are TGTGCCAGCAGTTACAAGCCCGAATCTAACTATGGCTACACCTTC. It specifies CASSYKPESNYGYTF.

This clone was seen more than once but under ten times. The chain joins TRBV15 to TRBJ2-5; D is uncertain. CDR1 LNHNV and CDR2 YYDKDF come from the germline V gene (reference sequence). This CDR3 has 11 residues. Trimming cost V 3 bases and J 5 bases, with 4 bases left between them. The CDR3 DNA reads TGTGCCACCAGCAGCGGGGAGACCCAGTACTTC. It is translated as CATSSGETQYF.

The V gene is TRBV28, the J gene TRBJ1-1, with 7 bases matching TRBD1. V lost 7 bases and J lost 9; bases outside the gene matches: 8. This CDR3 is built from 12 residues. CDR1 and CDR2 (germline): MDHEN, SYDVKM. The CDR3 DNA reads TGTGCCAGCAAGGGGCAGGGGGGAAAAGCTTTCTTT. Translated, it gives CASKGQGGKAFF.

This chain joins TRBV5-4 and TRBJ2-1, with 9 bases lining up with TRBD2. The CDR3 consists of 15 residues. The germline V gene has CDR1 SGHNT and CDR2 YYREEE (reference sequence). The V segment lost 4 bases and the J segment 2 bases; nucleotides outside the gene matches: 4. In nucleotides, the CDR3 is TGTGCCAGCAGCCCTAGCGGGAATCCCTACAATGAGCAGTTCTTC. Protein product: CASSPSGNPYNEQFF.

The rearrangement links TRBV10-3 to TRBJ1-4; the D gene is possibly TRBD1 (5 bases). V dropped 5 bases and J dropped 8 bases, with 18 bases sitting between them. The CDR3 is 15 residues long. CDR1 and CDR2 from the germline V gene are ENHRY and SYGVKD. The DNA for the CDR3 is TGTGCCATCAGTTTGACGGGGGAGGTAGACGAAAAACTGTTTTTT. It encodes CAISLTGEVDEKLFF.

This chain connects TRBV28 to TRBJ2-7, with D perhaps given as TRBD1 or TRBD2 (5 bases each). Looked up from germline, CDR1 is MDHEN and CDR2 is SYDVKM. The CDR3 is made up of 13 amino acids. Trimming left V 6 bases short and J 6 bases short, with 15 bases between. The CDR3 sequence is CASSPGPAIEQYF. Written as DNA, the CDR3 is TGTGCCAGCAGCCCGGGACCTGCGATCGAGCAGTACTTC.

The rearrangement uses TRBV5-1 and TRBJ2-7; D is uncertain. The V and J ends lost 0 bases and 0 bases respectively, with 7 bases between them. CDR1 and CDR2 from the germline V gene are SGHRS and YFSETQ. CDR3 length equals 14 residues. CDR3 bases: TGCGCCAGCAGCTTGGGACACAGCTCCTACGAGCAGTACTTC. Translated, it gives CASSLGHSSYEQYF. The whole variable domain, filled in from reference TRBV5-1 and TRBJ2-7, reads KAGVTQTPRYLIKTRGQQVTLSCSPISGHRSVSWYQQTPGQGLQFLFEYFSETQRNKGNFPGRFSGRQFSNSRSEMNVSTLELGDSALYLCASSLGHSSYEQYFGPGTRLTVT.

The chain has TRBV7-2 and TRBJ2-5; tentatively, D is TRBD1 (6 bases). V was pared by 3 bases and J by 2 bases, with 10 bases between. CDR3 size: 14 residues. Germline V gene lookup returns CDR1 SGHTA and CDR2 FQGNSA. CDR3: CASSFPDRQETQYF. DNA of the CDR3: TGTGCCAGCAGCTTCCCGGACAGACAAGAGACCCAGTACTTC. The full variable domain, completed using reference TRBV7-2 and TRBJ2-5, is GAGVSQSPSNKVTEKGKDVELRCDPISGHTALYWYRQSLGQGLEFLIYFQGNSAPDKSGLPSDRFSAERTGGSVSTLTIQRTQQEDSAVYLCASSFPDRQETQYFGPGTRLLVL.

The chain recombines TRBV7-5 with TRBJ2-7; the table calls TRBD1, which could not be checked here. TRBV7-5 is a pseudogene locus. This CDR3 spans 15 amino acids. CDR3 in amino acids: CARSLFSPRSYEQYF. The CDR3 DNA follows: TGTGCCAGAAGCTTATTCTCGCCCAGGTCCTACGAGCAGTACTTC.

The chain is built from TRBV28 and TRBJ1-3; the D gene is possibly TRBD1 (6 bases). From germline, CDR1 is MDHEN and CDR2 SYDVKM. The germline V and J ends were trimmed by 4 bases and 2 bases, with 15 bases remaining between them. The CDR3 is made up of 16 amino acids. In nucleotides, the CDR3 is TGTGCCAGCAGTTGGGGGGGGCTTGGAACTGGAAACACCATATATTTT. The encoded protein is CASSWGGLGTGNTIYF.

The rearrangement joins TRBV7-2 to TRBJ2-7; unclear D gene. This CDR3 is built from 14 residues. V lost 3 bases, J lost 0 bases, and 9 bases lay in between. Germline CDR1 reads SGHTA; CDR2 reads FQGNSA. The CDR3 spells CASSLIAASYEQYF. In DNA form, the CDR3 reads TGTGCCAGCAGCTTGATAGCAGCCTCCTACGAGCAGTACTTC.

This clone came up a few times. The rearrangement joins TRBV7-9 to TRBJ1-3; 7 bases fit TRBD1. Per the germline V gene, CDR1 is SEHNR and CDR2 is FQNEAQ (reference sequence). CDR3 length: 14 amino acids. J lost 0 bases, V lost 5 bases, and 1 base had no gene match. Here the CDR3 DNA reads TGTGCCAGCAGCCGGGACAGCTCTGGAAACACCATATATTTT. Its translation: CASSRDSSGNTIYF. The full variable domain, completed using reference TRBV7-9 and TRBJ1-3, is DTGVSQNPRHKITKRGQNVTFRCDPISEHNRLYWYRQTLGQGPEFLTYFQNEAQLEKSRLLSDRFSAERPKGSFSTLEIQRTEQGDSAMYLCASSRDSSGNTIYFGEGSWLTVV.

The chain couples TRBV7-9 to TRBJ2-7; 10 nucleotides agree with TRBD2. The CDR3 consists of 16 residues. CDR1 and CDR2 (germline): SEHNR, FQNEAQ (reference sequence). V gave up 5 bases and J gave up 2 bases; unmatched junction bases: 9. The chain's CDR3 is CASSRPPTSGAYEQYF. DNA for the CDR3: TGTGCCAGCAGCCGACCTCCAACTAGCGGGGCCTACGAGCAGTACTTC. The variable domain in full, with the rest retrieved from reference TRBV7-9 and TRBJ2-7, is DTGVSQNPRHKITKRGQNVTFRCDPISEHNRLYWYRQTLGQGPEFLTYFQNEAQLEKSRLLSDRFSAERPKGSFSTLEIQRTEQGDSAMYLCASSRPPTSGAYEQYFGPGTRLTVT.

The rearrangement links TRBV28 to TRBJ1-1; D not certain. Germline loops: CDR1 MDHEN, CDR2 SYDVKM. The V gene lost 8 bases and the J gene lost 4 bases, with 11 bases spanning the gap. CDR3 length equals 12 residues. CDR3 amino acids: CASAAAGTEAFF. The CDR3, as DNA: TGTGCCAGCGCCGCGGCGGGCACTGAAGCTTTCTTT.

This clone was recorded only once. The DNA of the CDR3 is TGTGCCAGCAGCTTGTGGAGCTCTGGGGCCAACGTCCTGACTTTC. Its protein product is CASSLWSSGANVLTF. J is TRBJ2-6 and V is TRBV5-5; D is undetermined. Per germline, CDR1 SGHKS and CDR2 YYEKEE (reference sequence). With 1 base removed from V and 0 bases from J, the gap between germline ends came to 5 bases. The CDR3 length is 15 residues.

The chain couples TRBV2 to TRBJ2-7, with D hard to call. There are 14 residues in the CDR3. Trimming stripped 3 bases from V and 2 bases from J, with 11 bases between. The germline V gene has CDR1 SNHLY and CDR2 FYNNEI. DNA for the CDR3: TGTGCCAGCAGTGATGTAAGATTTCCCTACGAGCAGTACTTC. This encodes CASSDVRFPYEQYF.

The gene calls are TRBV5-5 and TRBJ2-1; TRBD2 aligns across 9 bases. CDR1 and CDR2 from the germline V gene are SGHKS and YYEKEE (reference sequence). CDR3 length: 15 amino acids. V shed 4 bases and J 6 bases; nucleotides not matched to a gene: 8. CDR3 protein: CASSLSGGSPNEQFF. The CDR3 bases are TGTGCCAGCAGCCTAAGCGGGGGGTCCCCCAATGAGCAGTTCTTC.

The genes are TRBV27 and TRBJ2-7, with 11 bases lining up with TRBD1. The CDR3 is made up of 16 amino acids. Germline V CDR1 and CDR2: MNHEY, SMNVEV (reference sequence). With 1 base clipped from V and 4 bases from J, the junction kept 6 bases outside the gene matches. DNA of the CDR3: TGTGCCAGCAGTTTATTACGGACAGGGGGCTTATACGAGCAGTACTTC. It codes for CASSLLRTGGLYEQYF.

This clone has a single count. This rearrangement joins TRBV7-8 to TRBJ1-1; D is unresolved. Trimming pared 0 bases from V and 7 bases from J, leaving 6 bases between. This CDR3 contains 12 residues. Germline CDR1 and CDR2: SGHVS and FQNEAQ. CDR3 nucleotides: TGTGCCAGCAGCTTAGCGAGCGGTGAAGCTTTCTTT. Amino acid sequence: CASSLASGEAFF.